This T cell receptor beta chain comes out of a study of blood T cell repertoires in COVID-19. Residents of 24 US areas, aged about 18 to 95 years, made up the participants. In the original workflow: From reference gene primer amplification, estimates of nucleated cell counts were derived. Some clones are missing from TCRdb's copy, which holds only in-frame ones; the method was immunoSEQ multiplex PCR. The DNA gave D and trimming, while V, J and clone size come from that table. The sample shows 150,000 to 200,000 clones, about 88% of them seen only once. The CDR3 totals 15 residues. Germline loops: CDR1 ENHRY, CDR2 SYGVKD. V gave up 9 bases and J gave up 1 base; unmatched junction bases: 8.

V usage is TRBV10-3 and J usage is TRBJ2-3; TRBD2 agrees at 9 bases. This TCR derives from a woman under 30 who had recovered from COVID-19. The sequencing input was PBMCs or T cells enriched from blood (not recorded which). In DNA form, the CDR3 reads TGTGCCATTGACGATAGCGGGAGTGGCACAGATACGCAGTATTTT. This gives the protein CAIDDSGSGTDTQYF.